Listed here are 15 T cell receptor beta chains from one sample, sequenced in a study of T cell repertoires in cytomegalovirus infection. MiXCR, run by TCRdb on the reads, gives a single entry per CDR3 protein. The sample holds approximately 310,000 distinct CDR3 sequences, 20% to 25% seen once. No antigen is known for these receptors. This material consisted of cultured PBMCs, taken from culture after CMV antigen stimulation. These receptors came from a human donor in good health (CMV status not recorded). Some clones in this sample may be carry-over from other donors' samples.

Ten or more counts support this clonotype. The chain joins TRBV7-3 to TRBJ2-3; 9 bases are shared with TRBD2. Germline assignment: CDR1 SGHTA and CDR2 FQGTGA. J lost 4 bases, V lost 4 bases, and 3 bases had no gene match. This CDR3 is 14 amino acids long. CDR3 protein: CASSSLAGADTQYF. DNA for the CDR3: TGTGCCAGCAGCTCATTAGCGGGAGCAGATACGCAGTATTTT. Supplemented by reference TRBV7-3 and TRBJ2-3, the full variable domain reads GAGVSQTPSNKVTEKGKYVELRCDPISGHTALYWYRQSLGQGPEFLIYFQGTGAADDSGLPNDRFFAVRPEGSVSTLKIQRTERGDSAVYLCASSSLAGADTQYFGPGTRLTVL.

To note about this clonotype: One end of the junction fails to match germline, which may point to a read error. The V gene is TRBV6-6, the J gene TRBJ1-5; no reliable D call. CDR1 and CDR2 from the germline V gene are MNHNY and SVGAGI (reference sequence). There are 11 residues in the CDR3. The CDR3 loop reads CASGIDTILNF. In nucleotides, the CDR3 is TGTGCCAGCGGCATAGACACAATACTCAATTTT.

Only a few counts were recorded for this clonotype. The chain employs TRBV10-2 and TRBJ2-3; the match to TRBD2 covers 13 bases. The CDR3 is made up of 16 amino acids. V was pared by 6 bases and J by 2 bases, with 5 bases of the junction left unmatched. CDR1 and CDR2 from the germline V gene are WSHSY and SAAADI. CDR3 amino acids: CASSPGLAGDTDTQYF. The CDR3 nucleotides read TGCGCCAGCAGCCCTGGACTAGCGGGAGACACAGATACGCAGTATTTT.

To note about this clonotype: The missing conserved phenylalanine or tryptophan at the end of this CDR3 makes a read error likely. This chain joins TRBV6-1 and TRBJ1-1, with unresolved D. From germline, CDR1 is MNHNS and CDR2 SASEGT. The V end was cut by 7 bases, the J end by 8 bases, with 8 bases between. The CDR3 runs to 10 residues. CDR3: CASKNYEAFY. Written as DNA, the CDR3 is TGTGCCAGCAAAAATTACGAAGCTTTCTAT.

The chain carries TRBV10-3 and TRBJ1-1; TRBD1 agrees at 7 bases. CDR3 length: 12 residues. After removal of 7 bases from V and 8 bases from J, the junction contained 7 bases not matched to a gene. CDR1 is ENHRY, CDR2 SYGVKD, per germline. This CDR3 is CAITGQTGEAFF. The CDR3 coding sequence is TGTGCCATCACGGGACAGACGGGGGAAGCTTTCTTT.

The CDR3 DNA sequence: TGTGCCAGCAGCCCGACCGGGCAGAAAAACATTCAGTACTTC. Translating gives CASSPTGQKNIQYF. J is TRBJ2-4 and V is TRBV5-5; no clear D gene. CDR1 is SGHKS and CDR2 is YYEKEE in the germline V gene (reference sequence). The CDR3 consists of 14 residues. The V end was cut by 4 bases, the J end by 4 bases, with 12 bases between.

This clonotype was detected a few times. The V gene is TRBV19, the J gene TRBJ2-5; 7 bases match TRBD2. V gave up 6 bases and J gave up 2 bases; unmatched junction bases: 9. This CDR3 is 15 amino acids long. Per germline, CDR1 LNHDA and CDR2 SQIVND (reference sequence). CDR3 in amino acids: CASRSTSARQETQYF. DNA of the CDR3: TGTGCCAGTAGATCCACTAGCGCCAGACAAGAGACCCAGTACTTC.

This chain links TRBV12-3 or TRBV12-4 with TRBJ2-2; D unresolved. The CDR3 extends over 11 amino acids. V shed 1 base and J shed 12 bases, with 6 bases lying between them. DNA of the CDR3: TGTGCCAGCAGTTTAGTGGAGAAGCTGTTTTTT. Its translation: CASSLVEKLFF.

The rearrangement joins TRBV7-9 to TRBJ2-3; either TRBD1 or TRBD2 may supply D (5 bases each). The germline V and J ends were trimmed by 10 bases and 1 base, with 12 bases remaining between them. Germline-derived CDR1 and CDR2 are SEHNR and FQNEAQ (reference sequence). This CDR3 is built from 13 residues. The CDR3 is CATLGAGTDTQYF. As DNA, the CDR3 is TGTGCCACCCTCGGGGCGGGCACAGATACGCAGTATTTT.

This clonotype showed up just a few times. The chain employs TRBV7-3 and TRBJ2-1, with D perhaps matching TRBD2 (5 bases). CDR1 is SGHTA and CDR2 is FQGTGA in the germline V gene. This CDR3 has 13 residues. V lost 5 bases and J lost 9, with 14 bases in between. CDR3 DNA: TGTGCCAGCAGCCTGACCCGGGATTCTGAGCAGTTCTTC. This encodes CASSLTRDSEQFF.

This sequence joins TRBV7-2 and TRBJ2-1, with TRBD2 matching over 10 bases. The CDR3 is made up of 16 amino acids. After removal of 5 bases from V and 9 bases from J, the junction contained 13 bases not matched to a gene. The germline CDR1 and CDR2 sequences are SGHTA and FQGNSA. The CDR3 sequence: CASSSSSGRTPIEQFF. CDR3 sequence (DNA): TGTGCCAGCAGCAGCTCTAGCGGGAGAACTCCCATTGAGCAGTTCTTC.

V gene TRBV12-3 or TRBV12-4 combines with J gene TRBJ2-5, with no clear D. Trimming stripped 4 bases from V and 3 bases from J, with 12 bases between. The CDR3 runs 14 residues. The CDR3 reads CASSYTAAKETQYF. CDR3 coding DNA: TGTGCCAGCAGTTATACGGCAGCTAAAGAGACCCAGTACTTC.

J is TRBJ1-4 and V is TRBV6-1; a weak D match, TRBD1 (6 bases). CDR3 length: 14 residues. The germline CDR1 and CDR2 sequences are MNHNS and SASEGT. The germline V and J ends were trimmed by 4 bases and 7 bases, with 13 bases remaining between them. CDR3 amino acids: CASSAGQSSEKLFF. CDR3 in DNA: TGTGCCAGCAGTGCCGGACAGTCTAGTGAAAAACTGTTTTTT.

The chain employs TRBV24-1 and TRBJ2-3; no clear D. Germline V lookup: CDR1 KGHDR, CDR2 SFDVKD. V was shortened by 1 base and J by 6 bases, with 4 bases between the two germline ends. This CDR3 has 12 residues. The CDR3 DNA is TGTGCCACCAGTGATTTTGTGGATACGCAGTATTTT. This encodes CATSDFVDTQYF.

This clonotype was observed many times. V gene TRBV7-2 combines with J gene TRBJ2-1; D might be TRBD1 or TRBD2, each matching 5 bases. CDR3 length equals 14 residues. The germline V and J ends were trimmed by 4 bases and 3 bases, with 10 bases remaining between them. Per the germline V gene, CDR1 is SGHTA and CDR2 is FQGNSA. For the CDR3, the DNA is TGTGCCAGCAGCTCCCGGGACGGCTACAATGAGCAGTTCTTC. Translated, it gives CASSSRDGYNEQFF.